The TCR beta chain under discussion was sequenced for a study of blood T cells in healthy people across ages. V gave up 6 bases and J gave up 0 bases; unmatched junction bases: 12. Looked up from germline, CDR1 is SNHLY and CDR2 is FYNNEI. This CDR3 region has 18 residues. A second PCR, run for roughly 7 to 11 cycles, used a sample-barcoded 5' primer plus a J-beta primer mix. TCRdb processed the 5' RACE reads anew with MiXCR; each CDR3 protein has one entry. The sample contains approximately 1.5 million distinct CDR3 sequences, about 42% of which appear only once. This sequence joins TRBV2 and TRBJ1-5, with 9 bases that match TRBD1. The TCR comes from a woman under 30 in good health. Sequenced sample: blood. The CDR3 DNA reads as TGTGCCAGCAGGATGGACAGGGGCGAGCTTTATAGCAATCAGCCCCAGCATTTT. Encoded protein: CASRMDRGELYSNQPQHF. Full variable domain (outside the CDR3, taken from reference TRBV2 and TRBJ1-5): EPEVTQTPSHQVTQMGQEVILRCVPISNHLYFYWYRQILGQKVEFLVSFYNNEISEKSEIFDDQFSVERPDGSNFTLKIRSTKLEDSAMYFCASRMDRGELYSNQPQHFGDGTRLSIL.